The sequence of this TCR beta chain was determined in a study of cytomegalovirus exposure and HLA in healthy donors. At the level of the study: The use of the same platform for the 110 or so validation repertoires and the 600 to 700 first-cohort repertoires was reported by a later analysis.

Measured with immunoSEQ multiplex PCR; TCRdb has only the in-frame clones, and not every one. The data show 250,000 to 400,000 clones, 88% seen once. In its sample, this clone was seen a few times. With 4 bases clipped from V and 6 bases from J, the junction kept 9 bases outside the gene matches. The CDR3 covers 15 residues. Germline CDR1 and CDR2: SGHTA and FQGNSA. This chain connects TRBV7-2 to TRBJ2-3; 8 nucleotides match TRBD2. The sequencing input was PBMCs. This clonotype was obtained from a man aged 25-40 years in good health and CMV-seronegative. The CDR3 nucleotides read TGTGCCAGCAGCTCAAAGGGACTAGGGGGGGATACGCAGTATTTT. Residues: CASSSKGLGGDTQYF.